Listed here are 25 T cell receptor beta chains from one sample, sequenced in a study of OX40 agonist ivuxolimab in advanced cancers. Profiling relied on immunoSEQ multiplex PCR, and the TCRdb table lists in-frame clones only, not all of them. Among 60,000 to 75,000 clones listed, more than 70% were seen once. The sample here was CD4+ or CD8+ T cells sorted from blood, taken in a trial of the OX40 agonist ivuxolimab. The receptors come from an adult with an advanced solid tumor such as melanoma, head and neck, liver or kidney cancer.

CDR3 in DNA: TGTGCCAGCAGTTACTCACACCTAAACACTGAAGCTTTCTTT. Protein: CASSYSHLNTEAFF. This chain uses TRBV6-5 with TRBJ1-1; D is unclear. Germline V gene data show CDR1 as MNHEY and CDR2 as SVGAGI. The CDR3 sequence is 14 residues long. Trimming took off 0 bases at V and 2 bases at J, with 7 bases between the two ends.

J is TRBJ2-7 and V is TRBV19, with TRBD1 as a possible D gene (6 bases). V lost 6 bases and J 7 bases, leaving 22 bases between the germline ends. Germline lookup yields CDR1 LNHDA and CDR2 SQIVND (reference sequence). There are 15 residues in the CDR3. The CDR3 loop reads CASSASAQGLWEQYF. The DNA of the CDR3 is TGTGCCAGTAGCGCCTCGGCACAGGGTTTGTGGGAGCAGTACTTC. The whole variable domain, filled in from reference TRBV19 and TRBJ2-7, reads DGGITQSPKYLFRKEGQNVTLSCEQNLNHDAMYWYRQDPGQGLRLIYYSQIVNDFQKGDIAEGYSVSREKKESFPLTVTSAQKNPTAFYLCASSASAQGLWEQYFGPGTRLTVT.

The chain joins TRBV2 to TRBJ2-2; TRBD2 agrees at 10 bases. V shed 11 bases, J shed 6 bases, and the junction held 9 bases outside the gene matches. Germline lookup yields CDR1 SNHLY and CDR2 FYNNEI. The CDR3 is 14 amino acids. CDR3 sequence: CASGGLAGAGELFF. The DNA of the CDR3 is TGTGCCTCCGGGGGGCTAGCGGGAGCCGGGGAGCTGTTTTTT.

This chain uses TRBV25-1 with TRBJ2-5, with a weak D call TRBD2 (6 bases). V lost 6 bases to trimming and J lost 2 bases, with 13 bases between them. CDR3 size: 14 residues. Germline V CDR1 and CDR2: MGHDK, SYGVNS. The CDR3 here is CASREAGLQETQYF. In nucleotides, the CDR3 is TGTGCCAGCAGGGAGGCGGGATTACAAGAGACCCAGTACTTC. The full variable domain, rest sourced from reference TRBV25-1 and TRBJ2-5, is EADIYQTPRYLVIGTGKKITLECSQTMGHDKMYWYQQDPGMELHLIHYSYGVNSTEKGDLSSESTVSRIRTEHFPLTLESARPSHTSQYLCASREAGLQETQYFGPGTRLLVL.

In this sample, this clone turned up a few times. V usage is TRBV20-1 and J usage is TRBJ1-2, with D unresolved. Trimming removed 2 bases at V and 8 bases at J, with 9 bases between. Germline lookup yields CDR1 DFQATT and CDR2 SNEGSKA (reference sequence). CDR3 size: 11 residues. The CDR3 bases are TGCAGTGCTAGAAGGGAGACCGGCTACACCTTC. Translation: CSARRETGYTF.

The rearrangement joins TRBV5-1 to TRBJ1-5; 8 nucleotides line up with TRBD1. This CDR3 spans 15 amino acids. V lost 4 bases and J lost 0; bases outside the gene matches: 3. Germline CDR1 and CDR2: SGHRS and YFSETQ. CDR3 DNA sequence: TGCGCCAGCAGCCCACAGGGGGGTAGCAATCAGCCCCAGCATTTT. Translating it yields CASSPQGGSNQPQHF. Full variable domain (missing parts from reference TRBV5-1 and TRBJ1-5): KAGVTQTPRYLIKTRGQQVTLSCSPISGHRSVSWYQQTPGQGLQFLFEYFSETQRNKGNFPGRFSGRQFSNSRSEMNVSTLELGDSALYLCASSPQGGSNQPQHFGDGTRLSIL.

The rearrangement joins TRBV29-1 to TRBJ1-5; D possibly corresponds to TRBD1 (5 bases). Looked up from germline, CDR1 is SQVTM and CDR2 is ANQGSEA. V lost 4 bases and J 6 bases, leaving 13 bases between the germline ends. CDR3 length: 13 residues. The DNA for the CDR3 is TGCAGCGTTGCCGACAAGGGGAGTCAGCCCCAGCATTTT. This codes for CSVADKGSQPQHF.

The DNA for the CDR3 is TGTGCCAGCAGTTCTCAGCCGGGACTAGGCAATGAGCAGTTCTTC. Its protein product is CASSSQPGLGNEQFF. The rearrangement uses TRBV27 and TRBJ2-1, with 8 bases aligning to TRBD2. Germline-derived CDR1 and CDR2 are MNHEY and SMNVEV (reference sequence). This CDR3 contains 15 residues. Trimming cost V 4 bases and J 6 bases; bases outside gene matches: 8.

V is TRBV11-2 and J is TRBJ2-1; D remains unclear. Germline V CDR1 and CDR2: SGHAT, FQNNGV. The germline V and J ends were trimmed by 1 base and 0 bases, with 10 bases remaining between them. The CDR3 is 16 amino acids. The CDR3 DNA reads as TGTGCCAGCAGCTTAGTCCGACGGAGCTCCTACAATGAGCAGTTCTTC. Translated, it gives CASSLVRRSSYNEQFF.

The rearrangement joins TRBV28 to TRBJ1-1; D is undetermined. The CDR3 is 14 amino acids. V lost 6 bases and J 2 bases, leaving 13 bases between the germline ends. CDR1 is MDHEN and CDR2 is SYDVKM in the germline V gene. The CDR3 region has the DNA TGTGCCAGCAGGTCCCTCGGAGTCAACACTGAAGCTTTCTTT. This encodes CASRSLGVNTEAFF.

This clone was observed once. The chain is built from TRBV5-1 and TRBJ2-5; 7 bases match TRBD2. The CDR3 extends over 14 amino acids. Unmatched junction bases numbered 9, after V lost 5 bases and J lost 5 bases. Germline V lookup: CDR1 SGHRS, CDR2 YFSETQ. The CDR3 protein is CASSGGGPKETQYF. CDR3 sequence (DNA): TGCGCCAGCAGTGGGGGGGGACCCAAGGAGACCCAGTACTTC.

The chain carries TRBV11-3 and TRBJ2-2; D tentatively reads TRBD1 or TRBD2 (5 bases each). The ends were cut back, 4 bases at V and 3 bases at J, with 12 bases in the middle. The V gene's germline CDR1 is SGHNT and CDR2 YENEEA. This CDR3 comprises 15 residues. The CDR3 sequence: CASSSRGTDTGELFF. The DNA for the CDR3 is TGTGCCAGCAGCTCCCGGGGCACTGACACCGGGGAGCTGTTTTTT.

CDR3 loop: CASSPSSGSRGDTQYF. CDR3 bases: TGCGCCAGCAGCCCGTCTAGCGGGAGTAGAGGAGATACGCAGTATTTT. This rearrangement joins TRBV5-1 to TRBJ2-3, with 10 bases aligning to TRBD2. The CDR3 totals 16 residues. In germline, CDR1 is SGHRS, CDR2 YFSETQ. V shed 4 bases, J shed 5 bases, and the junction held 10 bases outside the gene matches.

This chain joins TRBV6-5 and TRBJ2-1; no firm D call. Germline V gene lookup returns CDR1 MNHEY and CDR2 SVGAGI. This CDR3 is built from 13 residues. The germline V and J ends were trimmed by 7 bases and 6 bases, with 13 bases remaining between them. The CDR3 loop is CASTPPERNEQFF. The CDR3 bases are TGTGCCAGCACTCCGCCAGAGCGCAATGAGCAGTTCTTC.

CDR3 residues: CASSEVAIFTSGNTIYF. The CDR3 DNA follows: TGTGCCAGCAGTGAAGTGGCAATTTTCACCTCTGGAAACACCATATATTTT. This chain links TRBV6-1 with TRBJ1-3; D is undetermined. CDR1 and CDR2 from the germline V gene are MNHNS and SASEGT. The CDR3 sequence is 17 residues long. V lost 1 base to trimming and J lost 0 bases, with 13 bases between them.

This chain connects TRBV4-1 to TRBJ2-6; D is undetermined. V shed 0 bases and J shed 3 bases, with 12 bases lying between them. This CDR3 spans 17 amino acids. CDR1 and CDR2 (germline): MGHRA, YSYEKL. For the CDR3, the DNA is TGCGCCAGCAGCCAAGATCAAGTCTCGGGTGGGGCCAACGTCCTGACTTTC. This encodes CASSQDQVSGGANVLTF.

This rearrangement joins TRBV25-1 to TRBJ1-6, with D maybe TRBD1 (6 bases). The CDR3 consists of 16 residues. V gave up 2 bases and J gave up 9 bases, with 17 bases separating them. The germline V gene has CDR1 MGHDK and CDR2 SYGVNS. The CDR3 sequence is CASSETTNRDRSPLHF. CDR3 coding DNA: TGTGCCAGCAGTGAAACCACAAACAGGGACCGTTCACCCCTCCACTTT.

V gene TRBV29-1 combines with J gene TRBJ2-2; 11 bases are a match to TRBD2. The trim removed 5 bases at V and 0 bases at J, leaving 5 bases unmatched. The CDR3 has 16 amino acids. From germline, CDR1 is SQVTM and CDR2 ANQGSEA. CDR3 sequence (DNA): TGCAGCGTTAAGGGACTAGCGGAAACGAACACCGGGGAGCTGTTTTTT. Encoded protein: CSVKGLAETNTGELFF.

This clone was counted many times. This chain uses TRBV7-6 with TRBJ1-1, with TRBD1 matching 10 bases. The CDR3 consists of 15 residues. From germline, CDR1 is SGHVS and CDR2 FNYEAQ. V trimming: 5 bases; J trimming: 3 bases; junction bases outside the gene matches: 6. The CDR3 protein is CASSSLDRGDTEAFF. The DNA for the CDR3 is TGTGCCAGCAGCAGCTTGGACAGGGGGGACACTGAAGCTTTCTTT.

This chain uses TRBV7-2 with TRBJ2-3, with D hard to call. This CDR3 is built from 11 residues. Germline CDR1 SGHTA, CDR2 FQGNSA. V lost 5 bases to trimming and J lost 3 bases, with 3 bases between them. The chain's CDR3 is CASSVTDTQYF. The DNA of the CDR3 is TGTGCCAGCAGCGTTACAGATACGCAGTATTTT.

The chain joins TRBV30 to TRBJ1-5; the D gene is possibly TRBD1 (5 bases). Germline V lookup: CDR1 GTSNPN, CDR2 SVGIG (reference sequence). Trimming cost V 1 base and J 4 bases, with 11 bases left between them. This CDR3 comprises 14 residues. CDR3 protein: CAWSEGTLNQPQHF. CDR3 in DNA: TGTGCCTGGAGTGAGGGGACCCTTAATCAGCCCCAGCATTTT. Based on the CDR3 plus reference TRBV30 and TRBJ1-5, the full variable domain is SQTIHQWPATLVQPVGSPLSLECTVEGTSNPNLYWYRQAAGRGLQLLFYSVGIGQISSEVPQNLSASRPQDRQFILSSKKLLLSDSGFYLCAWSEGTLNQPQHFGDGTRLSIL.

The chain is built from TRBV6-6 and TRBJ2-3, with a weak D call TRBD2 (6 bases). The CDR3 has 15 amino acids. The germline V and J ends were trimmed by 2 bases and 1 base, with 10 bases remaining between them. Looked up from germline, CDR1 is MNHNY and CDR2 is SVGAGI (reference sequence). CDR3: CASSYAGPRTDTQYF. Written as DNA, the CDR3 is TGTGCCAGCAGTTACGCGGGACCTCGCACAGATACGCAGTATTTT.

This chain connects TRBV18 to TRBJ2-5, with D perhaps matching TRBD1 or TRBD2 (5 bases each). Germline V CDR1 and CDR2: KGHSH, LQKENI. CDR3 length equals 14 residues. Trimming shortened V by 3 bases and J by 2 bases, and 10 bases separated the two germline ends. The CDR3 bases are TGTGCCAGCTCACCCGGGGCCGCGCAAGAGACCCAGTACTTC. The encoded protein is CASSPGAAQETQYF.

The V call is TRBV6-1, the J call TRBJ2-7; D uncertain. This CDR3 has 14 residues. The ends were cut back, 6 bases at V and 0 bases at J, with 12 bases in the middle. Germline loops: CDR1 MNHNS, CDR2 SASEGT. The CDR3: CASSRDGNSYEQYF. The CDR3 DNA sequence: TGTGCCAGCAGCCGAGACGGAAACTCCTACGAGCAGTACTTC.

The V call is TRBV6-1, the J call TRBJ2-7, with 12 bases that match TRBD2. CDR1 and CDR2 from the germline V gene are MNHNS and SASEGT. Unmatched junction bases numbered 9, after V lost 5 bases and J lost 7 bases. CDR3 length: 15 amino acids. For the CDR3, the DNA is TGTGCCAGCAGTCCACGGACTAGCGGGATCGGGGAGCAGTACTTC. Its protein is CASSPRTSGIGEQYF.